This T cell receptor beta chain was captured in a study of T cell responses to AZD1222 COVID-19 vaccine. As for the study in general: Some second doses came at about 4 weeks and others at about 12 weeks; these were pooled. The study, taken as a whole, reports: Samples come after the peak T cell response, not at day 14. Increased Spike-specific TCR breadth and depth were observed after two AZD1222 doses. Donors, mostly white British, included more females; clonal diversity was possibly underestimated.

In the case of this clone: What it recognizes is unknown.

Clones were read by immunoSEQ multiplex PCR, and TCRdb kept only the in-frame ones, dropping some. Of some 150,000 clones in the sample, around 88% were seen once. The CDR3 is made up of 15 amino acids. The germline V gene encodes CDR1 WNHNN and CDR2 SYGVQD (reference sequence). V shed 5 bases and J 11 bases; nucleotides not matched to a gene: 16. Sequenced material: peripheral blood, taken on day 0 of AZD1222 vaccination. This receptor was identified in an adult in good health. This rearrangement joins TRBV10-1 to TRBJ1-1; TRBD1 aligns across 8 bases. CDR3 nucleotide sequence: TGCGCCAGCAGTAAGTGCCGGGACAGGAGTCTAAGGGCTTTCTTT. It translates to CASSKCRDRSLRAFF.